This TCR beta chain was recovered during a study of technical replicates of blood from a few donors listed by TCRdb under 2017. Libraries came from the immunoSEQ multiplex PCR assay. TCRdb retrieved this table from immuneACCESS and kept in-frame rearrangements only. Not all clones are present; in checked studies, unresolved V genes account for under half, and no reason is known for the remainder. This sample comprises about 84,000 clones, about 92% of them detected only once. The top ten clones comprise about 0.23% of the sample. Points on this clone: Its cognate antigen has yet to be identified. Base qualities are not recorded, but no much larger clone differs from it by a single base.

The germline V gene supplies CDR1 KGHSH and CDR2 LQKENI. The CDR3 starts with the cysteine, ends with the phenylalanine, and has 18 residues. Just the 54-base CDR3 DNA is kept, in frame starting at base 1. V is reduced by 3 bases and J by 6 bases, leaving a spacing of 25 bases between them. Rearrangement joined TRBV18 to TRBJ2-3; tentative D gene TRBD1, with 6 bases matching. Specimen: T cells isolated from PBMCs. The receptor was isolated from a human donor in good health. The CDR3 in this case is CASSPSRPDSLWGDTQYF. In nucleotides, the sequence is TGTGCCAGCTCACCTTCCAGACCGGACAGTTTGTGGGGCGATACGCAGTATTTT.